Shown below are 31 T cell receptor beta chains from a single sample sequenced in a study of PD-1 blockade in classical Hodgkin lymphoma. Repertoires were generated with immunoSEQ multiplex PCR, while TCRdb's copy carries only in-frame clones and drops some. The table includes 17,000 or so clones, about 65% detected once. Time point in this sample: cycle 4 day 1 (C4D1), after more than five weeks of nivolumab. Each patient relapsed following autologous stem cell transplantation, and prior brentuximab vedotin exposure differed. The specimen comprised peripheral blood mononuclear cells (PBMCs), sampled before the fourth cycle of nivolumab. Every receptor here comes from a human donor with classical Hodgkin lymphoma.

V is TRBV11-2 and J is TRBJ2-1, with no clear D. Trimming shortened V by 1 base and J by 3 bases, and 7 bases separated the two germline ends. Germline CDR1 and CDR2: SGHAT and FQNNGV. This CDR3 region has 14 residues. CDR3 residues: CASSLASGYNEQFF. The CDR3 DNA reads TGTGCCAGCAGCTTAGCCAGTGGCTACAATGAGCAGTTCTTC.

This sequence joins TRBV5-6 and TRBJ1-2, with D unclear. The CDR3 is 13 residues long. CDR1 is SGHDT and CDR2 is YYEEEE in the germline V gene. The ends were cut back, 0 bases at V and 8 bases at J, with 11 bases in the middle. CDR3 protein: CASSLEATSGYTF. The CDR3 DNA is TGTGCCAGCAGCTTGGAGGCGACATCAGGCTACACCTTC.

This clone was counted between two and nine times. V is TRBV11-2 and J is TRBJ2-7, with a tentative D call TRBD2 (6 bases). The CDR3 spans 14 residues. V dropped 0 bases and J dropped 2 bases, with 8 bases sitting between them. Germline lookup yields CDR1 SGHAT and CDR2 FQNNGV. The DNA of the CDR3 is TGTGCCAGCAGCTTAGACAGGGAGGCCTACGAGCAGTACTTC. Its translation is CASSLDREAYEQYF.

This clone was recorded only once. The J gene is TRBJ2-1, the V gene TRBV7-6; 9 positions match TRBD1. Germline V gene lookup returns CDR1 SGHVS and CDR2 FNYEAQ. This CDR3 is built from 17 residues. Unmatched junction bases numbered 14, after V lost 5 bases and J lost 6 bases. The CDR3 region has the DNA TGTGCCAGCAGCGTGGGGACCGGGACAGGGAATCCCAATGAGCAGTTCTTC. Amino acid sequence: CASSVGTGTGNPNEQFF.

V and J are TRBV5-1 and TRBJ2-1; 11 nucleotides agree with TRBD2. V lost 4 bases, J lost 5 bases, and 5 bases stayed unmatched. The CDR3 is 15 amino acids. Germline V gene lookup returns CDR1 SGHRS and CDR2 YFSETQ. The chain's CDR3 is CASSRGLADDNEQFF. In nucleotides, the CDR3 is TGCGCCAGCAGCCGGGGACTAGCGGACGACAATGAGCAGTTCTTC. Complete variable domain (other parts from reference TRBV5-1 and TRBJ2-1): KAGVTQTPRYLIKTRGQQVTLSCSPISGHRSVSWYQQTPGQGLQFLFEYFSETQRNKGNFPGRFSGRQFSNSRSEMNVSTLELGDSALYLCASSRGLADDNEQFFGPGTRLTVL.

This clone has more than one count but fewer than ten. The chain carries TRBV5-1 and TRBJ2-5, with TRBD1 identical over 7 bases. Looked up from germline, CDR1 is SGHRS and CDR2 is YFSETQ. The CDR3 has 16 amino acids. Trimming cost V 2 bases and J 4 bases; bases outside gene matches: 11. The CDR3 DNA reads as TGCGCCAGCAGCTTTTTAGGGGGCGCGGGCGGAGAGACCCAGTACTTC. It is translated as CASSFLGGAGGETQYF.

This chain joins TRBV18 and TRBJ2-5, with 11 bases lining up with TRBD1. The J call is uncertain, as TRBJ2-7 better fits the DNA end. From germline, CDR1 is KGHSH and CDR2 LQKENI. CDR3 length equals 16 residues. CDR3: CASSRQGQGGGYEQYF. The CDR3 DNA is TGTGCCAGCTCACGACAGGGACAGGGGGGAGGCTACGAGCAGTACTTC.

The chain uses TRBV4-2 and TRBJ2-2; a possible D gene is TRBD2 (5 bases). This CDR3 has 18 residues. Trimming took 1 base from V and 3 from J, leaving 18 bases between them. Germline V gene lookup returns CDR1 LGHNA and CDR2 YNFKEQ. CDR3 bases: TGTGCCAGCAGCCAAGGGGCGAGCGGCCTCTTTGACACCGGGGAGCTGTTTTTT. Its translation: CASSQGASGLFDTGELFF.

V gene TRBV10-2 combines with J gene TRBJ2-2; D tentatively reads TRBD1 or TRBD2 (6 bases each). V was cut by 3 bases and J by 6 bases, with 17 bases left in between. From germline, CDR1 is WSHSY and CDR2 SAAADI. The CDR3 contains 16 residues. CDR3 amino acids: CASSDPNREVPGELFF. The CDR3 bases are TGCGCCAGCAGTGATCCCAACAGGGAGGTTCCCGGGGAGCTGTTTTTT.

V is TRBV7-9 and J is TRBJ2-7; D gene unclear. V was clipped by 3 bases and J by 4 bases, with 7 bases between them. This CDR3 is 12 amino acids long. Germline V gene lookup returns CDR1 SEHNR and CDR2 FQNEAQ (reference sequence). CDR3 amino acids: CASSLDLYEQYF. The CDR3 DNA sequence: TGTGCCAGCAGCTTGGACCTGTACGAGCAGTACTTC.

The chain combines TRBV11-2 with TRBJ2-3, with D perhaps matching TRBD1 (6 bases). Per germline, CDR1 SGHAT and CDR2 FQNNGV. V was pared by 1 base and J by 2 bases, with 16 bases between. The CDR3 runs to 17 residues. The CDR3, as DNA: TGTGCCAGCAGCTTAGTCCCGCCGGGACACCTCACAGATACGCAGTATTTT. Translated: CASSLVPPGHLTDTQYF.

This clone appeared once. The chain is built from TRBV30 and TRBJ1-1; D not certain. Germline loops: CDR1 GTSNPN, CDR2 SVGIG (reference sequence). This CDR3 contains 12 residues. V was trimmed by 3 bases and J by 5 bases, leaving 10 bases between them. CDR3 DNA sequence: TGTGCCTGGAGCAACACGAGGACTGAAGCTTTCTTT. Residues: CAWSNTRTEAFF.

The chain combines TRBV5-4 with TRBJ2-2; 10 bases match TRBD2. This CDR3 comprises 17 residues. The trim removed 1 base at V and 1 base at J, leaving 4 bases unmatched. Per the germline V gene, CDR1 is SGHNT and CDR2 is YYREEE (reference sequence). As DNA, the CDR3 is TGTGCCAGCAGCTTGTGGGGACTAGCGCGGAACACCGGGGAGCTGTTTTTT. It translates to CASSLWGLARNTGELFF.

The rearrangement links TRBV28 to TRBJ2-4; D possibly matches TRBD1 or TRBD2 (5 bases each). Germline CDR1 and CDR2: MDHEN and SYDVKM. There are 15 residues in the CDR3. Trimming took 3 bases from V and 2 from J, leaving 11 bases between them. The CDR3 protein is CASSLGDVPKNIQYF. CDR3 bases: TGTGCCAGCAGTTTGGGGGACGTCCCCAAAAACATTCAGTACTTC.

Only one count was recorded for this clone. This chain links TRBV5-1 with TRBJ2-7; 7 bases are shared with TRBD1. Germline CDR1 and CDR2: SGHRS and YFSETQ. The V gene end was trimmed by 4 bases and the J gene end by 3 bases; junction bases not matched to a gene: 4. This CDR3 is built from 13 residues. CDR3: CASSHGTVYEQYF. The CDR3, as DNA: TGCGCCAGCAGCCATGGGACAGTCTACGAGCAGTACTTC. The full variable domain, rest sourced from reference TRBV5-1 and TRBJ2-7, is KAGVTQTPRYLIKTRGQQVTLSCSPISGHRSVSWYQQTPGQGLQFLFEYFSETQRNKGNFPGRFSGRQFSNSRSEMNVSTLELGDSALYLCASSHGTVYEQYFGPGTRLTVT.

This sequence joins TRBV2 and TRBJ2-5; D possibly corresponds to TRBD2 (7 bases). Judging by the DNA end, TRBJ2-7 fits better; the J call may be wrong. The CDR3 is 15 amino acids. Per the germline V gene, CDR1 is SNHLY and CDR2 is FYNNEI. The CDR3: CAGLRSQGGGYEQYF. The CDR3 nucleotides are TGTGCCGGTTTGCGATCTCAGGGAGGGGGCTACGAGCAGTACTTC.

The chain carries TRBV7-9 and TRBJ2-7; the D is unclear. Germline CDR1 reads SEHNR; CDR2 reads FQNEAQ (reference sequence). Trimming shortened V by 1 base and J by 3 bases, and 13 bases separated the two germline ends. This CDR3 region has 15 residues. The DNA for the CDR3 is TGTGCCAGCAGCTTAGGAGGAAGTTTTAACTACGAGCAGTACTTC. Encoded protein: CASSLGGSFNYEQYF.

In its sample, this clone is large (0.1 to 1%). V gene TRBV6-6 combines with J gene TRBJ2-1; D perhaps matches TRBD1 (6 bases). The germline CDR1 and CDR2 sequences are MNHNY and SVGAGI (reference sequence). The CDR3 length is 11 residues. With 7 bases removed from V and 7 bases from J, the gap between germline ends came to 8 bases. CDR3 bases: TGTGCCAGCATTAGGGGGAATGAGCAGTTCTTC. Protein sequence: CASIRGNEQFF.

This clone was recorded only once. The V and J genes are TRBV10-1 and TRBJ2-5, with 8 bases identical to TRBD2. CDR3 length: 16 residues. Losses at the gene ends were 6 bases for V and 2 bases for J; bases not matched to a gene: 11. Germline CDR1 and CDR2: WNHNN and SYGVQD (reference sequence). CDR3 in DNA: TGCGCCAGCAGAAGGCCGGCGACGGGAGGGCAAGAGACCCAGTACTTC. This sequence encodes CASRRPATGGQETQYF.

This clone was detected a few times. This chain connects TRBV29-1 to TRBJ2-1; 15 bases agree with TRBD2. Trimming cost V 7 bases and J 5 bases; bases outside gene matches: 9. The CDR3 is made up of 16 amino acids. CDR1 and CDR2 (germline): SQVTM, ANQGSEA. CDR3 coding DNA: TGCAGCGACTGGACTAGCGGGAGGGCCGGGGACAATGAGCAGTTCTTC. Its protein is CSDWTSGRAGDNEQFF.

V and J are TRBV11-2 and TRBJ2-7; no definite D call. Trimming cost V 5 bases and J 3 bases, with 11 bases left between them. Germline CDR1 SGHAT, CDR2 FQNNGV. CDR3 size: 13 residues. Here the CDR3 DNA reads TGTGCCAGCAGCCTGGAAGCAGGCTACGAGCAGTACTTC. Its translation: CASSLEAGYEQYF.

This clone rates as medium-sized. The rearrangement links TRBV10-3 to TRBJ2-3, with D perhaps assigned TRBD1 or TRBD2 (5 bases each). The CDR3 runs 14 residues. Germline V gives CDR1 ENHRY, CDR2 SYGVKD. Trimming took off 9 bases at V and 2 bases at J, with 15 bases between the two ends. CDR3 sequence (DNA): TGTGCCATTGGAAGGGTGGGGGACACAGATACGCAGTATTTT. Translation gives CAIGRVGDTDTQYF.

This clone was detected only a few times. J is TRBJ1-5 and V is TRBV28; 9 bases line up with TRBD1. From germline, CDR1 is MDHEN and CDR2 SYDVKM. The J segment lost 0 bases and the V segment lost 10 bases, leaving 22 bases of the junction unmatched. CDR3 size: 20 residues. CDR3 nucleotides: TGTGCCACCGCAACAGGGGGCTTCGACCCCCGGACAGGTAGCAATCAGCCCCAGCATTTT. This sequence encodes CATATGGFDPRTGSNQPQHF. The whole variable domain, remainder taken from reference TRBV28 and TRBJ1-5, is DVKVTQSSRYLVKRTGEKVFLECVQDMDHENMFWYRQDPGLGLRLIYFSYDVKMKEKGDIPEGYSVSREKKERFSLILESASTNQTSMYLCATATGGFDPRTGSNQPQHFGDGTRLSIL.

The chain recombines TRBV6-5 with TRBJ1-5; perhaps TRBD1 as D (5 bases). CDR1 and CDR2 (germline): MNHEY, SVGAGI. V shed 5 bases and J shed 1 base, with 9 bases lying between them. The CDR3 sequence is 14 residues long. The CDR3 here is CASSHDRSNQPQHF. The CDR3 DNA reads TGTGCCAGCAGTCACGACAGAAGCAATCAGCCCCAGCATTTT.

The chain recombines TRBV29-1 with TRBJ2-7; 12 nucleotides line up with TRBD1. Per the germline V gene, CDR1 is SQVTM and CDR2 is ANQGSEA. The CDR3 contains 15 residues. Trimming cost V 3 bases and J 4 bases; bases outside gene matches: 7. The DNA of the CDR3 is TGCAGCGTTGATCCGGGACAGGGGGCCCGATACGAGCAGTACTTC. This encodes CSVDPGQGARYEQYF.

This chain connects TRBV5-6 to TRBJ2-3; the D is unclear. Per germline, CDR1 SGHDT and CDR2 YYEEEE. The CDR3 has 15 amino acids. V lost 3 bases to trimming and J lost 4 bases, with 15 bases between them. The CDR3 is CASSSGSGHSDTQYF. CDR3 coding DNA: TGTGCCAGCAGCTCTGGTAGTGGGCATTCAGATACGCAGTATTTT.

This chain joins TRBV15 and TRBJ2-5; 8 nucleotides match TRBD2. The germline gives CDR1 LNHNV, CDR2 YYDKDF (reference sequence). The CDR3 has 15 residues. The junction had 7 bases not matched to a gene; V was cut back by 3 bases and J by 4 bases. In DNA, the CDR3 is TGTGCCACCAGCAGTAGGACTAGCAGCGGAGAGACCCAGTACTTC. This translates into CATSSRTSSGETQYF.

J is TRBJ2-7 and V is TRBV6-5; 12 bases are shared with TRBD1. The V gene's germline CDR1 is MNHEY and CDR2 SVGAGI. The CDR3 has 15 residues. With V trimmed by 7 bases and J by 6 bases, 10 bases remained unmatched. CDR3 nucleotides: TGTGCCAGCAAACAAACCGGGACAGGGGGCTCCGAGCAGTACTTC. Amino acid sequence: CASKQTGTGGSEQYF.

The chain recombines TRBV19 with TRBJ2-1; 11 bases are a match to TRBD2. Germline CDR1 LNHDA, CDR2 SQIVND (reference sequence). CDR3 length: 15 residues. J lost 6 bases, V lost 3 bases, and 4 bases had no gene match. The DNA for the CDR3 is TGTGCCAGTAGTATGACTAGCGGGATGGTCAATGAGCAGTTCTTC. Its protein is CASSMTSGMVNEQFF. The complete variable domain, with remaining parts taken from reference TRBV19 and TRBJ2-1, reads DGGITQSPKYLFRKEGQNVTLSCEQNLNHDAMYWYRQDPGQGLRLIYYSQIVNDFQKGDIAEGYSVSREKKESFPLTVTSAQKNPTAFYLCASSMTSGMVNEQFFGPGTRLTVL.

The gene calls are TRBV13 and TRBJ2-1, with 13 bases that match TRBD2. Unmatched junction bases numbered 6, after V lost 4 bases and J lost 9 bases. The V gene's germline CDR1 is PRHDT and CDR2 FYEKMQ (reference sequence). This CDR3 has 15 amino acids. The CDR3 protein is CASSSGLAGASEQFF. The CDR3 region has the DNA TGTGCCAGCAGCTCCGGACTAGCGGGAGCTAGTGAGCAGTTCTTC.

J is TRBJ2-7 and V is TRBV6-5; D perhaps matches TRBD2 (5 bases). Germline V gene lookup returns CDR1 MNHEY and CDR2 SVGAGI. V was cut by 2 bases and J by 2 bases, with 10 bases left in between. This CDR3 is 14 amino acids long. The CDR3 bases are TGTGCCAGCAGTTACGTCGGGGAAACCTACGAGCAGTACTTC. This sequence encodes CASSYVGETYEQYF.